The 24 T cell receptor beta chains given below trace back to one sample, sequenced in a study of blood T cells in healthy people across ages. PCR was performed a second time for roughly 7 to 11 cycles using a sample-barcoded 5' primer and a J-beta primer mix. TCRdb fed the 5' RACE reads into MiXCR, producing one record per CDR3 protein. The data contain roughly 1,500,000 distinct CDR3 sequences, around two fifths of them singletons. The sample comprised blood. These receptor sequences come from a woman aged 18-35 years in good health.

The gene calls are TRBV28 and TRBJ1-1; D ambiguous. V was cut by 5 bases and J by 6 bases, with 16 bases left in between. Germline V gene sequence: CDR1 MDHEN, CDR2 SYDVKM. The CDR3 totals 14 residues. The CDR3 DNA is TGTGCCAGCAGTCCTACGTTCGCCCGGTCTGAAGCTTTCTTT. This translates into CASSPTFARSEAFF.

In this sample, this clonotype turned up a few times. The genes are TRBV6-5 and TRBJ1-2, with D perhaps matching TRBD1 (5 bases). CDR1 MNHEY and CDR2 SVGAGI come from the germline V gene. Trimming took 7 bases from V and 4 from J, leaving 16 bases between them. The CDR3 loop spans 14 amino acids. The CDR3 region is CASTCCGGGYGYTF. Here the CDR3 DNA reads TGTGCCAGCACCTGTTGCGGGGGGGGCTATGGCTACACCTTC.

J is TRBJ2-2 and V is TRBV6-5; D not resolved. The germline gives CDR1 MNHEY, CDR2 SVGAGI. V lost 3 bases and J 0 bases, leaving 8 bases between the germline ends. This CDR3 is 15 amino acids long. CDR3 sequence reads: CASSYGGTNTGELFF. The CDR3 coding sequence is TGTGCCAGCAGTTATGGCGGTACGAACACCGGGGAGCTGTTTTTT.

The chain uses TRBV20-1 and TRBJ1-1, with D perhaps matching TRBD1 (6 bases). Looked up from germline, CDR1 is DFQATT and CDR2 is SNEGSKA (reference sequence). V was shortened by 4 bases and J by 1 base, with 13 bases between the two germline ends. The CDR3 loop spans 14 amino acids. The CDR3 region is CSATRSTGNTEAFF. For the CDR3, the DNA is TGCAGTGCTACGCGCTCGACAGGGAACACTGAAGCTTTCTTT.

The sample holds one count of this clonotype. This chain joins TRBV30 and TRBJ1-2, with 9 bases that match TRBD1. From germline, CDR1 is GTSNPN and CDR2 SVGIG (reference sequence). V dropped 2 bases and J dropped 3; count of bases not matched to a gene: 10. The CDR3 consists of 16 residues. The CDR3 DNA follows: TGTGCCTGGAGTCACCTAAGACAGGGGGGCCACTATGGCTACACCTTC. It specifies CAWSHLRQGGHYGYTF.

This chain joins TRBV29-1 and TRBJ2-3; D is tentatively TRBD1 or TRBD2 (5 bases each). Germline V gene lookup returns CDR1 SQVTM and CDR2 ANQGSEA. There are 14 residues in the CDR3. V was shortened by 5 bases and J by 1 base, with 13 bases between the two germline ends. The CDR3 nucleotides read TGCAGCGTTCCCGGGACCCACCGCACAGATACGCAGTATTTT. As protein: CSVPGTHRTDTQYF.

The rearrangement uses TRBV10-3 and TRBJ1-5; the D gene is possibly TRBD1 (5 bases). This CDR3 has 14 residues. Germline CDR1 ENHRY, CDR2 SYGVKD. Between the trimmed V and J ends, which lost 10 bases and 1 base, there was a span of 14 bases. CDR3 DNA: TGTGCCAGCTGGGAGGGGACGAGCAATCAGCCCCAGCATTTT. Protein: CASWEGTSNQPQHF.

This clonotype has a handful of counts. The rearrangement uses TRBV7-9 and TRBJ2-1, with 8 bases that match TRBD2. CDR3 size: 15 residues. In germline, CDR1 is SEHNR, CDR2 FQNEAQ (reference sequence). V dropped 5 bases and J dropped 4; count of bases not matched to a gene: 7. CDR3: CASSPRLAIYNEQFF. In DNA, the CDR3 is TGTGCCAGCAGCCCCCGACTAGCGATTTACAATGAGCAGTTCTTC.

This chain links TRBV4-1 with TRBJ1-2; 8 bases line up with TRBD1. Trimming took 2 bases from V and 2 from J; bases not matched to a gene: 7. Germline V gene sequence: CDR1 MGHRA, CDR2 YSYEKL. The CDR3 contains 16 residues. CDR3 amino acids: CASSQTSGTGNYGYTF. The CDR3 bases are TGCGCCAGCAGCCAAACTTCAGGGACAGGCAACTATGGCTACACCTTC.

This clonotype was picked up a small number of times. CDR3 amino acids: CSVSGQATYGYTF. As DNA, the CDR3 is TGCAGTGTATCCGGACAGGCCACGTATGGCTACACCTTC. The chain carries TRBV20-1 and TRBJ1-2, with 7 bases that match TRBD1. Per the germline V gene, CDR1 is DFQATT and CDR2 is SNEGSKA (reference sequence). After removal of 7 bases from V and 5 bases from J, the junction contained 10 bases not matched to a gene. This CDR3 has 13 residues.

The table lists this clonotype with many counts. The rearrangement joins TRBV10-3 to TRBJ2-1, with D unclear. The V gene lost 2 bases and the J gene lost 0 bases, with 8 bases spanning the gap. The CDR3 runs 15 residues. The germline gives CDR1 ENHRY, CDR2 SYGVKD. In DNA, the CDR3 is TGTGCCATCAGTGAGGATGGCAGCTCCTACAATGAGCAGTTCTTC. This translates into CAISEDGSSYNEQFF.

Concerning this clonotype: A read error is possible here, since a much larger clone lies one base away. V gene TRBV6-2 or TRBV6-3 combines with J gene TRBJ2-3; D unresolved. The CDR3 is made up of 13 amino acids. V was pared by 6 bases and J by 1 base, with 8 bases between. From germline, CDR1 is MNHEY and CDR2 SVGEGT. In nucleotides, the CDR3 is TGTGCCAGCAGCTGGCGACGCACAGATACGCAGTATTTT. Protein: CASSWRRTDTQYF.

The genes are TRBV12-5 and TRBJ2-1, with D possibly matching TRBD2 (5 bases). Germline values: CDR1 LGHNT, CDR2 FRNRAP. This CDR3 contains 18 residues. V was pared by 0 bases and J by 3 bases, with 18 bases between. The CDR3 sequence is CASGLVEVGLGYYNEQFF. Written as DNA, the CDR3 is TGTGCTAGTGGTTTGGTAGAAGTCGGACTCGGATACTACAATGAGCAGTTCTTC.

The V gene is TRBV6-6, the J gene TRBJ2-1, with 9 bases lining up with TRBD1. Germline trimming cut 7 bases from V and 0 bases from J; bases unmatched to any gene: 4. Germline V gives CDR1 MNHNY, CDR2 SVGAGI (reference sequence). The CDR3 is 15 residues long. CDR3 residues: CASTQGQGSYNEQFF. The CDR3 DNA sequence: TGTGCCAGCACCCAGGGACAGGGCTCCTACAATGAGCAGTTCTTC.

A few counts support this clonotype. This sequence joins TRBV4-1 and TRBJ2-1; 7 bases fit TRBD1. The CDR3 runs to 15 residues. Germline CDR1 reads MGHRA; CDR2 reads YSYEKL. Trimming took 2 bases from V and 4 from J; bases not matched to a gene: 5. The CDR3 region is CASSQTGAGYNEQFF. Here the CDR3 DNA reads TGCGCCAGCAGCCAAACAGGGGCAGGATACAATGAGCAGTTCTTC.

The sample holds a few counts of this clonotype. The chain's CDR3 is CASRRGTQPQHF. DNA of the CDR3: TGCGCCAGCAGGCGGGGGACTCAGCCCCAGCATTTT. This chain joins TRBV5-1 and TRBJ1-5, with a tentative D call TRBD1 (5 bases). The CDR3 consists of 12 residues. Trimming stripped 5 bases from V and 6 bases from J, with 9 bases between. The V gene's germline CDR1 is SGHRS and CDR2 YFSETQ.

This clonotype showed up just a few times. The chain combines TRBV20-1 with TRBJ2-1; 10 bases are shared with TRBD2. From germline, CDR1 is DFQATT and CDR2 SNEGSKA (reference sequence). The V segment lost 1 base and the J segment 1 base; nucleotides outside the gene matches: 7. The CDR3 spans 17 residues. Here the CDR3 reads CSARVLAGTVSYNEQFF. CDR3 DNA: TGCAGTGCTAGAGTACTAGCGGGAACGGTGTCCTACAATGAGCAGTTCTTC.

This clonotype was seen only a few times. CDR3 residues: CAIRRAEILYNEQFF. Written as DNA, the CDR3 is TGTGCCATCAGAAGAGCGGAAATACTCTACAATGAGCAGTTCTTC. This chain links TRBV10-3 with TRBJ2-1; D possibly corresponds to TRBD2 (5 bases). Germline CDR1 ENHRY, CDR2 SYGVKD. The length of the CDR3 is 15 residues. Trimming left V 6 bases short and J 3 bases short, with 15 bases between.

DNA of the CDR3: TGCGCCAGCAGCCAAGATCGAGTCGGGGGGGCCCAGTATTTT. Residues: CASSQDRVGGAQYF. The chain links TRBV4-1 to TRBJ2-3; the match to TRBD2 covers 8 bases. Germline V gene lookup returns CDR1 MGHRA and CDR2 YSYEKL. The CDR3 consists of 14 residues. The V gene end was trimmed by 0 bases and the J gene end by 12 bases; junction bases not matched to a gene: 8.

This clonotype was seen only a few times. This chain connects TRBV20-1 to TRBJ2-5; 11 nucleotides align to TRBD2. The CDR3 is made up of 20 amino acids. Germline loops: CDR1 DFQATT, CDR2 SNEGSKA (reference sequence). After removal of 5 bases from V and 0 bases from J, the junction contained 20 bases not matched to a gene. CDR3 region: CSAPRLRLAGLSGYQETQYF. CDR3 nucleotides: TGCAGTGCTCCCCGACTCCGACTAGCGGGGCTTTCCGGGTACCAAGAGACCCAGTACTTC.

This clonotype was counted between two and nine times. The rearrangement joins TRBV12-3 or TRBV12-4 to TRBJ2-1, with D unresolved. The CDR3 runs to 15 residues. V was clipped by 6 bases and J by 3 bases, with 15 bases between them. DNA of the CDR3: TGTGCCAGCAGCCCCAATGGCGGTAACTACAATGAGCAGTTCTTC. This codes for CASSPNGGNYNEQFF.

The chain carries TRBV7-9 and TRBJ2-7; maybe TRBD1 (5 bases). Germline-derived CDR1 and CDR2 are SEHNR and FQNEAQ (reference sequence). V dropped 1 base and J dropped 12 bases, with 16 bases sitting between them. The CDR3 totals 13 residues. The CDR3 spells CASSLGSGRSLYF. CDR3 sequence (DNA): TGTGCCAGCAGCTTAGGATCAGGGCGCTCCCTGTACTTC.

This clonotype was counted a few times. V gene TRBV15 combines with J gene TRBJ2-3; TRBD1 matches at 9 bases. The V segment lost 3 bases and the J segment 6 bases; nucleotides outside the gene matches: 10. CDR1 and CDR2 (germline): LNHNV, YYDKDF (reference sequence). The length of the CDR3 is 16 residues. The CDR3 DNA reads TGTGCCACCAGCAGGTCCGGGACAGGGTTAGTGGATACGCAGTATTTT. This sequence encodes CATSRSGTGLVDTQYF.

This clonotype was counted only a few times. The chain uses TRBV3-1 and TRBJ2-1; 12 bases match TRBD2. The CDR3 has 16 residues. CDR1 is LGHDT, CDR2 YNNKEL, per germline (reference sequence). V shed 4 bases, J shed 4 bases, and the junction held 5 bases outside the gene matches. This CDR3 is CASSPRLAGEYNEQFF. Written as DNA, the CDR3 is TGTGCCAGCAGCCCAAGACTAGCGGGGGAGTACAATGAGCAGTTCTTC.